The following is a T cell receptor beta chain sequence with its context. It lacks a known antigen. Base qualities are not at hand, and no much larger clone is one base apart. The CDR3 holds 16 amino acids from the cysteine to the phenylalanine. Of the read, only the CDR3 DNA is kept; its 48 bases are in frame from base 1. Looking up the germline V gene yields CDR1 SGDLS and CDR2 YYNGEE. Relative to germline, V is missing 1 base and J is missing 2 bases, with 5 bases of the junction outside any gene match. This sample was included in a study of blood T cell repertoires in COVID-19 (dated by TCRdb to about 2020). Regarding the research as a whole: Collaborator samples came from the United States, Italy and Spain and covered acute and convalescent phases of COVID-19. The material from the prospective study consisted of cDNA or gDNA derived from T cells, B-cell-depleted T cells, or PBMCs. Deeply sampled blood TCRbeta repertoires from subjects exposed to, actively infected with, or recovered from COVID-19 were included in the dataset. A freely available public database, intended as a resource for researchers studying the immune response to SARS-CoV-2, is where the repertoires were released. Samples were obtained from the ongoing ImmuneRACE study (first 160 participants) and from over 1,000 subjects provided by 6 global collaborators. Nearly every sample came with metadata listing a de-identified subject ID, COVID-19 status, age in years and sex. Where available, HLA class I and class II types were taken from metadata supplied by the sample provider and were not determined by assay-based typing. The investigation overall reported the following: Clinical and demographic metadata were provided uncurated, with the amount varying by source and participant.

TCRbeta CDR3 regions were amplified from genomic DNA using the immunoSEQ Assay, a bias-controlled multiplex PCR. On the study's bioinformatics: Within the assay, amplification of reference gene primers was used to estimate how many nucleated cells each sample contained. Sequence reads were collapsed and filtered to measure the absolute abundance of every unique TCRbeta CDR3 rearrangement. Productive Simpson clonality was computed per sample as the square root of Simpson's diversity index over productive rearrangements. TCRdb obtained this table from immuneACCESS and retained in-frame rearrangements with V and J assigned. These tables miss some clones; where compared with another copy, unresolved V genes account for less than half of the shortfall, and the remainder is unexplained. V and J calls and clone size are those listed in that table; D and trimming were worked out from the DNA. In this sample the table shows hundreds of thousands of clones, roughly nine tenths of which occur a single time. The ten biggest clones cover around 3% of the sample.

One collaborating source in Seattle enrolled patients during active infection and followed them longitudinally through the course of disease. Each collaborating institution followed its own protocols to collect whole blood in K2EDTA tubes. For TCRbeta analysis, collaborator samples were shipped as frozen whole blood, as isolated PBMCs, or as DNA extracted from either sample type. The V and J segments used are TRBV9 and TRBJ2-3; 9 central nucleotides agree with TRBD2. This TCR was recovered from a woman aged 30 to 39 with COVID-19, enrolled during active disease. The sequenced material came from peripheral blood. The sequenced DNA is TGTGCCAGCAGCGTAAATTTAGCGGGGGACACAGATACGCAGTATTTT. Translation gives CASSVNLAGDTDTQYF.